The rows below give T cell receptor beta chains drawn from one sample of a study of blood T cell repertoires in COVID-19. The data were produced by immunoSEQ multiplex PCR, yet TCRdb's version contains in-frame clones alone and is incomplete. The table has about 190,000 clones, 82% seen once. The sequencing sample was made of peripheral blood. Receptors originate from a woman aged 55-75 years with COVID-19, enrolled during active disease. CDR3s include the opening cysteine and the closing phenylalanine or tryptophan. Clone size, where shown, is once, few, many, or a class for clones that have expanded.

size	V	J	CDR3
-	TRBV4-1	TRBJ1-4	CASSKLVRARGHEKLFF
-	TRBV7-2	TRBJ2-5	CASSLPASRSGETQYF
-	TRBV28	TRBJ2-3	CASSSRLAGFTDTQYF
-	TRBV3-1/TRBV3-2	TRBJ1-5	CASSLNAGGDQPQHF
once	TRBV4-2	TRBJ2-2	CASSQEAGELFF
few	TRBV7-3	TRBJ2-7	CASSLTGLSSYEQYF
-	TRBV6-5	TRBJ2-7	CASSYSKLASNYEQYF
-	TRBV10-1	TRBJ2-1	CASTDTSPPRCYNEQFF
-	TRBV7-6	TRBJ1-4	CASSAGGGNEKLFF
-	TRBV11-2	TRBJ2-7	CASSFRGSGIDEQYF
few	TRBV9	TRBJ1-6	CASSARSGGGDSPLHF
once	TRBV12-3/TRBV12-4	TRBJ2-7	CASRGGNEQYF
-	TRBV2	TRBJ2-2	CASSASGIGELFF
-	TRBV6-4	TRBJ1-6	CASSEGYDNSPLHF
-	TRBV28	TRBJ1-6	CASSLLVGQNSPLHF
-	TRBV9	TRBJ1-4	CASSPAEEKLFF
-	TRBV6-2/TRBV6-3	TRBJ1-5	CASSSRQGAGQPQHF
-	TRBV7-3	TRBJ2-5	CASARGAQETQYF
-	TRBV5-5	TRBJ1-5	CASSNGQSNQPQHF
-	TRBV28	TRBJ2-3	CASSPTGSGTDTQYF
-	TRBV6-6	TRBJ1-1	CASSGQGPNTEAFF
-	TRBV2	TRBJ1-3	CASNEGGAGNTIYF
-	TRBV5-1	TRBJ2-5	CASSPTAGVGLETQYF
once	TRBV6-2/TRBV6-3	TRBJ2-1	CASSYGTSGRENNEQFF
-	TRBV7-6	TRBJ1-2	CASSLGRGGAGSYTF
-	TRBV5-1	TRBJ1-6	CASSAGGGIDNSPLHF
once	TRBV19	TRBJ1-5	CASSIADRGYPSNQPQHF
-	TRBV28	TRBJ2-5	CASRPSRLPTIQETQYF
-	TRBV6-2/TRBV6-3	TRBJ1-1	CASSPDLGGSTFF
-	TRBV7-5	TRBJ1-6	CARSFGGQYNSPLHF
-	TRBV7-9	TRBJ2-7	CASSPMTGRYEQYF
-	TRBV27	TRBJ1-5	CASSAGTGKKNNQPQHF
-	TRBV19	TRBJ1-2	CASSEQVALPLNGGYTF
-	TRBV25-1	TRBJ2-7	CASSDWDSSYEQYF
-	TRBV5-4	TRBJ1-5	CASSRGVGNQPQHF
few	TRBV18	TRBJ1-4	CASSPGALGGEKLFF
-	TRBV19	TRBJ2-3	CASRNLGQGSLTDTQYF
-	TRBV11-3	TRBJ1-1	CASSQGGNTEAFF
once	TRBV11-2	TRBJ2-1	CASSFSRGGLGEQFF
-	TRBV6-2/TRBV6-3	TRBJ2-1	CASSYALYNEQFF
-	TRBV5-1	TRBJ2-3	CASSLRGTDTQYF
-	TRBV19	TRBJ1-3	CASSMVAGENAIYF
-	TRBV6-6	TRBJ1-2	CASSAAPNYYGYTF
-	TRBV7-3	TRBJ2-1	CASSHRYPYNEQFF
-	TRBV18	TRBJ1-1	CASSPKTGQGAFF
once	TRBV6-5	TRBJ1-6	CASSPLSYNSPLHF
-	TRBV11-2	TRBJ2-1	CASSLESLAGATSSYNEQFF
once	TRBV15	TRBJ2-5	CATSRVAGGAGTQYF
-	TRBV2	TRBJ2-1	CASRGTDEQFF
-	TRBV7-3	TRBJ2-1	CASSLTQANEQFF
-	TRBV28	TRBJ1-1	CASSYQGFEAFF
few	TRBV12-3/TRBV12-4	TRBJ1-4	CASKFLEIEKLFF
-	TRBV3-1/TRBV3-2	TRBJ2-1	CASSSRGGALGSNEQFF
-	TRBV19	TRBJ1-5	CASSPSDSINQPQHF
-	TRBV29-1	TRBJ1-1	CSVVWGLNTEAFF
-	TRBV7-2	TRBJ2-7	CASSLALGQHYEQYF
-	TRBV5-4	TRBJ2-1	CASSLDSGGIDEQFF